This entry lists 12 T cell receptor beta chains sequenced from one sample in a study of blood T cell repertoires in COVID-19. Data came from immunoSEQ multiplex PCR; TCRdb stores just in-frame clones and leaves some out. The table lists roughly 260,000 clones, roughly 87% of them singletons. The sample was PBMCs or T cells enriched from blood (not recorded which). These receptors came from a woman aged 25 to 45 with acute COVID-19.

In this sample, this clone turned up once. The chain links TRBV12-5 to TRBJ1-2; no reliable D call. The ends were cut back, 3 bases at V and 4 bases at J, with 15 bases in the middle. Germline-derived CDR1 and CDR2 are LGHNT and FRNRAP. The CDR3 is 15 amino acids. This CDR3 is CASGFNPGPIYGYTF. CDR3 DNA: TGTGCTAGTGGTTTTAATCCAGGCCCAATCTATGGCTACACCTTC.

CDR3 sequence reads: CASSLGLAEKLFF. In nucleotides, the CDR3 is TGCGCCAGCAGCTTGGGCCTGGCGGAAAAACTGTTTTTT. The chain is built from TRBV4-1 and TRBJ1-4; D remains ambiguous. Germline V gives CDR1 MGHRA, CDR2 YSYEKL. Trimming took off 5 bases at V and 8 bases at J, with 12 bases between the two ends. The CDR3 sequence is 13 residues long.

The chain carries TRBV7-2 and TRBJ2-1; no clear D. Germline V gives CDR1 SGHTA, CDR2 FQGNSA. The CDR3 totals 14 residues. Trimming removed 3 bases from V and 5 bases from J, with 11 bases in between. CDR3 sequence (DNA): TGTGCCAGCAGCTTCTCCCTAGGCCACAATGAGCAGTTCTTC. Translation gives CASSFSLGHNEQFF.

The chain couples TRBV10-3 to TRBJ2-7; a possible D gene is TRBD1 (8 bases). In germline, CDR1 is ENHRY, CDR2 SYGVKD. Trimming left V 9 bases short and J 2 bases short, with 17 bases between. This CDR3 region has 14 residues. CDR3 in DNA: TGTGCCATTCGAGCGGGACAGGTCCCCTACGAGCAGTACTTC. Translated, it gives CAIRAGQVPYEQYF.

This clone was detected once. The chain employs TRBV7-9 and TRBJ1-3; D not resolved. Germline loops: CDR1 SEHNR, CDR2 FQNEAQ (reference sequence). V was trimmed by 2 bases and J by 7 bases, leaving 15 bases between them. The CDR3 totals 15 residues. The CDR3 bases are TGTGCCAGCAGCTTAACGGGATACGCCGGGAACACCATATATTTT. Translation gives CASSLTGYAGNTIYF.

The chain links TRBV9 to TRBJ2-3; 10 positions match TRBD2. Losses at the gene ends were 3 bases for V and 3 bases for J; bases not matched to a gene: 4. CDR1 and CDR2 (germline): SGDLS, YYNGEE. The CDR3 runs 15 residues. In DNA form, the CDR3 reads TGTGCCAGCAGCGCCGGGACTAGCGAAACAGATACGCAGTATTTT. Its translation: CASSAGTSETDTQYF. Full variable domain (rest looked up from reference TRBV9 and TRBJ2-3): DSGVTQTPKHLITATGQRVTLRCSPRSGDLSVYWYQQSLDQGLQFLIQYYNGEERAKGNILERFSAQQFPDLHSELNLSSLELGDSALYFCASSAGTSETDTQYFGPGTRLTVL.

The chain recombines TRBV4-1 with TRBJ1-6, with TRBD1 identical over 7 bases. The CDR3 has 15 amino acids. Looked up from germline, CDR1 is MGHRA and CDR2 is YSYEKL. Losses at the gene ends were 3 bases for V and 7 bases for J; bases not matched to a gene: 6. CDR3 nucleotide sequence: TGCGCCAGCAGCCACCCGACAGGGCTAAATTCACCCCTCCACTTT. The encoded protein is CASSHPTGLNSPLHF.

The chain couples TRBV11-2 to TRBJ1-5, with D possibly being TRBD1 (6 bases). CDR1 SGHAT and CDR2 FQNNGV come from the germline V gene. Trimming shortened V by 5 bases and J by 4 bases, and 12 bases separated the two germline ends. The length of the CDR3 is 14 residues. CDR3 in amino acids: CASSPDSINQPQHF. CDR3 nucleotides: TGTGCCAGCAGCCCGGACAGCATTAATCAGCCCCAGCATTTT.

Here the CDR3 reads CASSLGQDPEAFF. DNA of the CDR3: TGTGCCAGCAGCTTAGGACAGGACCCTGAAGCTTTCTTT. The V and J genes are TRBV5-8 and TRBJ1-1; 7 nucleotides agree with TRBD1. Trimming at V came to 2 bases and at J to 6 bases, leaving 4 bases not matched to a gene. Germline V gives CDR1 SGHTS, CDR2 YDEGEE. CDR3 size: 13 residues.

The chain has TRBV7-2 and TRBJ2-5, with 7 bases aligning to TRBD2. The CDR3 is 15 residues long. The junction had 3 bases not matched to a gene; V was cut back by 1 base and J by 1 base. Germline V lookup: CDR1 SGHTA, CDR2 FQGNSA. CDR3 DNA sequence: TGTGCCAGCAGCTTAGTGGGGGGGGTCCAAGAGACCCAGTACTTC. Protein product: CASSLVGGVQETQYF.

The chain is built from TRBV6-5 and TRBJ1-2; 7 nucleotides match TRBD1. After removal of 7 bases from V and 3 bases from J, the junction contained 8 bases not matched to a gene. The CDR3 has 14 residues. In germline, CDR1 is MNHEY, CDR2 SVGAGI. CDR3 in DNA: TGTGCCAGCACGCCGACAGGGAGGCACTATGGCTACACCTTC. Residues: CASTPTGRHYGYTF.

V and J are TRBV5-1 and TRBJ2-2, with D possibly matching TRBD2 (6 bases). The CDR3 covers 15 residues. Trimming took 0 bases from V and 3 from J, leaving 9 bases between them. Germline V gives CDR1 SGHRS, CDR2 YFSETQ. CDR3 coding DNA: TGCGCCAGCAGCTTGGAAGGGGAGGACACCGGGGAGCTGTTTTTT. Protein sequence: CASSLEGEDTGELFF.